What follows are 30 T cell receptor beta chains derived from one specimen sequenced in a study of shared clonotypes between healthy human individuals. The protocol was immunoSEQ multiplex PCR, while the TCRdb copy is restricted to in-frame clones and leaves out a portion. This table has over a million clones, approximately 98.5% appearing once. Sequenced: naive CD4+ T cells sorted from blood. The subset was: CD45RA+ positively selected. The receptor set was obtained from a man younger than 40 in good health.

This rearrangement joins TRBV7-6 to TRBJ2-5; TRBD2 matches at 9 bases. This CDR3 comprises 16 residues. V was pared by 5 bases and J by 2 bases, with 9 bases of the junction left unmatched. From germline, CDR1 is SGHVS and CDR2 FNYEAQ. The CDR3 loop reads CASSQRRTSAQETQYF. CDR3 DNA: TGTGCCAGCAGCCAGAGACGGACTAGCGCACAAGAGACCCAGTACTTC.

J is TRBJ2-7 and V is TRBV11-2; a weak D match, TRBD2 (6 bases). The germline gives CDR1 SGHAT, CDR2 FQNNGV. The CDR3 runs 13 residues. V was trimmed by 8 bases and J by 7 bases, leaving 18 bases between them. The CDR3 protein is CASGLRLVREQYF. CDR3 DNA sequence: TGTGCCAGCGGCCTACGACTAGTTAGAGAGCAGTACTTC.

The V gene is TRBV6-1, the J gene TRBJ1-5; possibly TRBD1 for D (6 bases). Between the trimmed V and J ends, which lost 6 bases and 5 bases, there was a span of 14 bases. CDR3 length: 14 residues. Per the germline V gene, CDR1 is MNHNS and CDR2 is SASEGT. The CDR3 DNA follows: TGTGCCAGCAGCGCTACAGGGTACTATCAGCCCCAGCATTTT. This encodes CASSATGYYQPQHF.

The CDR3 sequence: CASSPAVPPTYEQYF. CDR3 bases: TGCGCCAGCAGCCCGGCCGTTCCACCGACATACGAGCAGTACTTC. This chain links TRBV5-1 with TRBJ2-7; no firm D call. Per germline, CDR1 SGHRS and CDR2 YFSETQ. This CDR3 comprises 15 residues. The V and J ends lost 4 bases and 4 bases respectively, with 18 bases between them.

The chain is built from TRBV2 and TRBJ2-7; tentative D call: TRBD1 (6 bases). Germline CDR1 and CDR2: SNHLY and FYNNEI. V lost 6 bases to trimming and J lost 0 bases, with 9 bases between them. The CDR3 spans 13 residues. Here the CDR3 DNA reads TGTGCCAGCAGACCAGGGGCCTCCTACGAGCAGTACTTC. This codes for CASRPGASYEQYF.

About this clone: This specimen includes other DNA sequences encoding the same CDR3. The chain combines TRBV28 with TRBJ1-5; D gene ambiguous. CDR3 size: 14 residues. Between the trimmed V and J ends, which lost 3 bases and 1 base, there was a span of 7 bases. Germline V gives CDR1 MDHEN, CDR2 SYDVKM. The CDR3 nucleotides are TGTGCCAGCAGTTTCTCTGGGAGCAATCAGCCCCAGCATTTT. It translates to CASSFSGSNQPQHF.

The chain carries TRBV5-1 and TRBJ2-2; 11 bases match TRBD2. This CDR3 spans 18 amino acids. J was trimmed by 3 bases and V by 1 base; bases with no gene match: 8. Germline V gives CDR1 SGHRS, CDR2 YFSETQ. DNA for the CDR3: TGCGCCAGCAGCTTGACCCCGCTAGCGGGAGGATACACCGGGGAGCTGTTTTTT. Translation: CASSLTPLAGGYTGELFF.

This CDR3 reads CASSVTTAFGYTF. CDR3 sequence (DNA): TGTGCCAGCAGCGTGACCACAGCCTTTGGCTACACCTTC. The J gene is TRBJ1-2, the V gene TRBV9; D is unclear. Germline CDR1 SGDLS, CDR2 YYNGEE. Trimming left V 2 bases short and J 7 bases short, with 12 bases between. There are 13 residues in the CDR3.

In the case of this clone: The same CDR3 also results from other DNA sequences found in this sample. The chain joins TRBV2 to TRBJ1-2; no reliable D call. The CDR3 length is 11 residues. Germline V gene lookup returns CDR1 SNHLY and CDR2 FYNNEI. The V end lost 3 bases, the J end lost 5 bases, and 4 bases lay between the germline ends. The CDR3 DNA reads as TGTGCCAGCAGTGACCCTTATGGCTACACCTTC. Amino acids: CASSDPYGYTF.

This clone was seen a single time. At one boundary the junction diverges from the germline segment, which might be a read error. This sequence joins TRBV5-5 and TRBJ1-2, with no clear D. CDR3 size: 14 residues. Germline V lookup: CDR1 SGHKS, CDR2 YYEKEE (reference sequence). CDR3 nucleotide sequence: TGTGCCAGCAACTTGGCGATTGCCTCCGGTGGCTACACCTTC. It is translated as CASNLAIASGGYTF. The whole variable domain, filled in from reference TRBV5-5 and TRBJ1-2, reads DAGVTQSPTHLIKTRGQQVTLRCSPISGHKSVSWYQQVLGQGPQFIFQYYEKEERGRGNFPDRFSARQFPNYSSELNVNALLLGDSALYLCASNLAIASGGYTFGSGTRLTVV.

CDR3 residues: CASSLGILNQPQHF. The CDR3 DNA reads TGCGCCAGCAGTCTGGGCATACTCAACCAGCCCCAGCATTTT. The rearrangement joins TRBV5-1 to TRBJ1-5; D unclear. In germline, CDR1 is SGHRS, CDR2 YFSETQ. The length of the CDR3 is 14 residues. V was trimmed by 5 bases and J by 7 bases, leaving 16 bases between them.

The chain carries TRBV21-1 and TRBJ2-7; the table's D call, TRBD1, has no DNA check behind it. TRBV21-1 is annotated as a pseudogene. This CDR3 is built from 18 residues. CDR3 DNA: TGTGCCAGCAGGAGTTTCGGACAGGGCGAAGTACCGAGCTACGAGCAGTACTTC. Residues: CASRSFGQGEVPSYEQYF.

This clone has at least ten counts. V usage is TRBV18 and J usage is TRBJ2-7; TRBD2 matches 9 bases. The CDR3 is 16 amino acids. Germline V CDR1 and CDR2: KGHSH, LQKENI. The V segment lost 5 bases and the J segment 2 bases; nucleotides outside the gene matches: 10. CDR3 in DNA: TGTGCCAGCTCAAGTTTAGCGGGAGTTAGGGCCTACGAGCAGTACTTC. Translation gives CASSSLAGVRAYEQYF.

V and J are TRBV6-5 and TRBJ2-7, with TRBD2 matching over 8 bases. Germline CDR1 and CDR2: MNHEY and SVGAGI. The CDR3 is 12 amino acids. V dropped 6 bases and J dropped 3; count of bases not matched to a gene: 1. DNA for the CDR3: TGTGCCAGCAGCCTAGCGGGCTACGAGCAGTACTTC. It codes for CASSLAGYEQYF.

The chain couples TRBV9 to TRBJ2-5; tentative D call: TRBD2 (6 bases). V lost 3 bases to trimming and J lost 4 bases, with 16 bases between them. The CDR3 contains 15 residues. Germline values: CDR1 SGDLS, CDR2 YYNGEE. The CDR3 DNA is TGTGCCAGCAGCGATGGGACGCGGGGTGTAGAGACCCAGTACTTC. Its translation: CASSDGTRGVETQYF.

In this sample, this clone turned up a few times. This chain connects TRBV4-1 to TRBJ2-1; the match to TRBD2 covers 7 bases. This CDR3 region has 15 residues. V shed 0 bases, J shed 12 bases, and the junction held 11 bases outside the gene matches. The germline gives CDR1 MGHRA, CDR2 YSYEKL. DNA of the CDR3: TGCGCCAGCAGCCAAGACCTACCCACTAGCGTCAGGCAGTTCTTC. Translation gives CASSQDLPTSVRQFF.

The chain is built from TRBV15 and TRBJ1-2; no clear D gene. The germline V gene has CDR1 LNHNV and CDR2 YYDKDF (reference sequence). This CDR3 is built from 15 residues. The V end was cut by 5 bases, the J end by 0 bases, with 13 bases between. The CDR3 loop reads CATSLRPSSNYGYTF. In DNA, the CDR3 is TGTGCCACCAGCCTTCGGCCGTCTTCTAACTATGGCTACACCTTC.

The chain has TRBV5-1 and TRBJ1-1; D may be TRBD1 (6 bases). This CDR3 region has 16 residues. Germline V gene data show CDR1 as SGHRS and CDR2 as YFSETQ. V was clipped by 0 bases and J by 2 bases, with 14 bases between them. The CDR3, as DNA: TGCGCCAGCAGCTTGGGCAGGGGCCCTCCAAACACTGAAGCTTTCTTT. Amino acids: CASSLGRGPPNTEAFF.

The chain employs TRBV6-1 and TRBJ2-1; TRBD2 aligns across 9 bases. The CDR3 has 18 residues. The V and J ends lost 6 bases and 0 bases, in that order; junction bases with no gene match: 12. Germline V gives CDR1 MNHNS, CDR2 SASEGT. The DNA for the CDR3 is TGTGCCAGCAGCGAAATACCTTTTAGCGGGAGCTCCTACAATGAGCAGTTCTTC. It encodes CASSEIPFSGSSYNEQFF.

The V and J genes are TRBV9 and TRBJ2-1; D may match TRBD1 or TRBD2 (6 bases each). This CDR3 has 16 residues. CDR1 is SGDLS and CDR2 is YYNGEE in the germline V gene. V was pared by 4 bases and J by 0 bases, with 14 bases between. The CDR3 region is CASSPRGQASYNEQFF. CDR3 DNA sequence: TGTGCCAGCAGCCCCCGGGGGCAAGCCTCCTACAATGAGCAGTTCTTC.

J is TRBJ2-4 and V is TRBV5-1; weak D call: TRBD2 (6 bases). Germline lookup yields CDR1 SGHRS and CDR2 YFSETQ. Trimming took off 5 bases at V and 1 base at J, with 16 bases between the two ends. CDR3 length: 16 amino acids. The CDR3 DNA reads TGCGCCAGCAGTGCGTCTAGCGTAATCGCCAAAAACATTCAGTACTTC. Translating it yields CASSASSVIAKNIQYF. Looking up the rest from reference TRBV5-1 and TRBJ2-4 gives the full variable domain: KAGVTQTPRYLIKTRGQQVTLSCSPISGHRSVSWYQQTPGQGLQFLFEYFSETQRNKGNFPGRFSGRQFSNSRSEMNVSTLELGDSALYLCASSASSVIAKNIQYFGAGTRLSVL.

CDR3 sequence (DNA): TGTGCCAGCAGCTCAGTTTTTCTAGCCAAAAACATTCAGTACTTC. This codes for CASSSVFLAKNIQYF. This sequence joins TRBV7-2 and TRBJ2-4; D call uncertain. Germline values: CDR1 SGHTA, CDR2 FQGNSA. V shed 4 bases and J shed 0 bases, with 10 bases lying between them. The length of the CDR3 is 15 residues.

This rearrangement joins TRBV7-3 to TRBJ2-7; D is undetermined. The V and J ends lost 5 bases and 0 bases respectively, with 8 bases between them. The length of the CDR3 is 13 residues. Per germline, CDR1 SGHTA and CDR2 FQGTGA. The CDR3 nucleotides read TGTGCCAGCAGCCCGTCGCCCTCCTACGAGCAGTACTTC. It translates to CASSPSPSYEQYF.

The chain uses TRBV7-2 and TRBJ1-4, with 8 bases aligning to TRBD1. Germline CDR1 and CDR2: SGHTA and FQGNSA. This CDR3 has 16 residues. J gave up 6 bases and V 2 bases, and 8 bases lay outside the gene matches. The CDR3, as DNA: TGTGCCAGCAGCTTACGCGCCAGGGGGCTGGATGAAAAACTGTTTTTT. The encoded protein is CASSLRARGLDEKLFF. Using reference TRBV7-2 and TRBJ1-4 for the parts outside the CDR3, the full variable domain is GAGVSQSPSNKVTEKGKDVELRCDPISGHTALYWYRQSLGQGLEFLIYFQGNSAPDKSGLPSDRFSAERTGGSVSTLTIQRTQQEDSAVYLCASSLRARGLDEKLFFGSGTQLSVL.

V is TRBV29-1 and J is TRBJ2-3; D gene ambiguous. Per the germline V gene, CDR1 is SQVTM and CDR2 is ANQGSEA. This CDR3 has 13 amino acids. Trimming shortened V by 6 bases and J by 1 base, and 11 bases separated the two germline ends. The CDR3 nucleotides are TGCAGCGTCAGTCGGCGCGGCACAGATACGCAGTATTTT. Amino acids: CSVSRRGTDTQYF.

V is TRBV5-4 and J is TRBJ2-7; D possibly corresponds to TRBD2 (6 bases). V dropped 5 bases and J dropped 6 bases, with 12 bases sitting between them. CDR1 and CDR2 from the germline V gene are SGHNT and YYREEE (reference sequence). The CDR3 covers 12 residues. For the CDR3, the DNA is TGTGCCAGCAGGCCACACGGGGGCGAGCAGTACTTC. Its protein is CASRPHGGEQYF.

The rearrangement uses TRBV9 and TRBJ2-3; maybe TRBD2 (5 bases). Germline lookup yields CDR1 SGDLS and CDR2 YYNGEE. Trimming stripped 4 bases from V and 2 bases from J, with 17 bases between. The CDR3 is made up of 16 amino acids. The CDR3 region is CASSPGGSEYTDTQYF. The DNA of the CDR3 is TGTGCCAGCAGCCCCGGCGGTAGCGAATACACAGATACGCAGTATTTT.

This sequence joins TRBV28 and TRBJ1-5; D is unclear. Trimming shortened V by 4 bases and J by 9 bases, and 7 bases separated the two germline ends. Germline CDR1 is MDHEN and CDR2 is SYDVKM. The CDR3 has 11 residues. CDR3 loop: CASSSLGPQHF. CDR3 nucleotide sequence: TGTGCCAGCAGTTCTCTTGGGCCCCAGCATTTT.

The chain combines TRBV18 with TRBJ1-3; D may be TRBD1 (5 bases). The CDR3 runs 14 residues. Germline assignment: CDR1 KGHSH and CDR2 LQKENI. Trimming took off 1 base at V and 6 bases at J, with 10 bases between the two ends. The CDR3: CASSPLDSTNTIYF. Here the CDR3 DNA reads TGTGCCAGCTCACCACTCGACAGCACAAACACCATATATTTT. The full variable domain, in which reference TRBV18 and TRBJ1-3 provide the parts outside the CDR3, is NAGVMQNPRHLVRRRGQEARLRCSPMKGHSHVYWYRQLPEEGLKFMVYLQKENIIDESGMPKERFSAEFPKEGPSILRIQQVVRGDSAAYFCASSPLDSTNTIYFGEGSWLTVV.

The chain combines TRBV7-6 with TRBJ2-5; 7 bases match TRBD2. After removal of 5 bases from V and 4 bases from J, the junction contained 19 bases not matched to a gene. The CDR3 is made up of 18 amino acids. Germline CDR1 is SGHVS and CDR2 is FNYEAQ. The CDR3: CASSQSPGLPTWGETQYF. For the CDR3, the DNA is TGTGCCAGCAGCCAATCTCCGGGACTACCTACTTGGGGAGAGACCCAGTACTTC.